This T cell receptor (beta chain) stems from a study of Graves' ophthalmopathy and Graves' hyperthyroidism. Being free of ophthalmopathy for 18 months of follow-up defined stable hyperthyroidism. V was pared by 2 bases and J by 0 bases, with 6 bases of the junction left unmatched. The CDR3 is 16 residues long. TCR beta CDR3 regions were amplified from RNA transcripts. In the first round, RT-PCR was carried out with HTBI primers, and a multiplex PCR formed the second round. Each CDR3 protein gets one entry after TCRdb re-called the multiplex PCR reads with MiXCR. The table shows hundreds of thousands of distinct CDR3 sequences, with about a fifth occurring only once.

This TCR came from a young woman with stable Graves' hyperthyroidism. Some clones in this sample may be carry-over from other donors' samples. The sample comprised peripheral blood. The chain recombines TRBV12-3 or TRBV12-4 with TRBJ1-1; 7 positions agree with TRBD1. The CDR3 sequence is CASSLWDRPMNTEAFF. The DNA for the CDR3 is TGTGCCAGCAGTTTATGGGACAGACCTATGAACACTGAAGCTTTCTTT.